This T cell receptor (beta chain) was found in a study of T cell changes during pregnancy in multiple sclerosis. Data came from immunoSEQ multiplex PCR; TCRdb stores just in-frame clones and leaves some out. The sample lists approximately 90,000 clones; about 92% were seen once. The CDR3 runs to 18 residues. Germline lookup yields CDR1 MGHRA and CDR2 YSYEKL. The germline V and J ends were trimmed by 1 base and 0 bases, with 16 bases remaining between them. The sequences come from peripheral blood, collected after pregnancy. The sequence derives from a female donor with multiple sclerosis, enrolled in a pregnancy study. V usage is TRBV4-1 and J usage is TRBJ1-5; tentatively, D is TRBD1 (5 bases). CDR3 in amino acids: CASSQGAPRQYSNQPQHF. CDR3 sequence (DNA): TGCGCCAGCAGCCAAGGAGCCCCCAGACAGTATAGCAATCAGCCCCAGCATTTT.